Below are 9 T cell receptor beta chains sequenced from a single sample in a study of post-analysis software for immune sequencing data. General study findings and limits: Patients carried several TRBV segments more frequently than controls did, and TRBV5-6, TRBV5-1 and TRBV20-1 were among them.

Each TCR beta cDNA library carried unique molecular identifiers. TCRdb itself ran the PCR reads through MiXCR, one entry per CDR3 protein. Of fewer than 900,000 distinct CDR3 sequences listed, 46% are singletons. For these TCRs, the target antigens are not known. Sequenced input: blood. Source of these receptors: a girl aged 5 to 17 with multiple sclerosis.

CDR3 DNA: TGCGCCAGCAGCTGGGACCCAGAAAGCTCCTACAATGAGCAGTTCTTC. It yields the protein CASSWDPESSYNEQFF. This chain links TRBV5-1 with TRBJ2-1; TRBD1 or TRBD2 may be the D gene (5 bases each). The germline V gene encodes CDR1 SGHRS and CDR2 YFSETQ. There are 16 residues in the CDR3. The V end lost 3 bases, the J end lost 0 bases, and 13 bases lay between the germline ends.

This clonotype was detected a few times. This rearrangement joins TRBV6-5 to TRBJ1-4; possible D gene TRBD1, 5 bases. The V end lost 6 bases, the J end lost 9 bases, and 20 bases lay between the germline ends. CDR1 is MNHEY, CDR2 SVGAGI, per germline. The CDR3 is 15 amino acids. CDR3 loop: CASRARPGLGKKLFF. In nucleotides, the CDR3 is TGTGCCAGCAGGGCCAGGCCAGGGTTAGGAAAAAAACTGTTTTTT.

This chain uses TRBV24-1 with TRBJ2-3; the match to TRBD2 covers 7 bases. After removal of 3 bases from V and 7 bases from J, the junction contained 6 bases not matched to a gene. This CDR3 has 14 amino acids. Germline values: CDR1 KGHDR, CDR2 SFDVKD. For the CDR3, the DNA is TGTGCCACCAGTGATCCTAGGGAGGGGTATACGCAGTATTTT. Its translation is CATSDPREGYTQYF.

The CDR3 here is CASNESPNYSPLHF. DNA for the CDR3: TGTGCCAGCAACGAGAGCCCCAATTATTCACCCCTCCACTTT. The rearrangement links TRBV2 to TRBJ1-6; D not certain. Per germline, CDR1 SNHLY and CDR2 FYNNEI. Trimming shortened V by 7 bases and J by 8 bases, and 15 bases separated the two germline ends. The CDR3 spans 14 residues.

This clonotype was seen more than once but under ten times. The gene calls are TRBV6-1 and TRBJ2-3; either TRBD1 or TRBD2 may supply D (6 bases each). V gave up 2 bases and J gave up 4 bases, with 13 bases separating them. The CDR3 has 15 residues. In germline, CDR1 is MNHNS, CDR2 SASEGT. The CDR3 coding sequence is TGTGCCAGCAGTGAAAGTAGGGGGGTAGCAGATACGCAGTATTTT. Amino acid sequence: CASSESRGVADTQYF.

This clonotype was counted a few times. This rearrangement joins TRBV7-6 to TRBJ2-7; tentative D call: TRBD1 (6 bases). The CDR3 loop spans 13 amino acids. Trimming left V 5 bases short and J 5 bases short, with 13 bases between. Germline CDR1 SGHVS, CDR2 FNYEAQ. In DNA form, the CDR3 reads TGTGCCAGCAGCCTTACAGGGTTCCACGAGCAGTACTTC. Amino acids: CASSLTGFHEQYF.

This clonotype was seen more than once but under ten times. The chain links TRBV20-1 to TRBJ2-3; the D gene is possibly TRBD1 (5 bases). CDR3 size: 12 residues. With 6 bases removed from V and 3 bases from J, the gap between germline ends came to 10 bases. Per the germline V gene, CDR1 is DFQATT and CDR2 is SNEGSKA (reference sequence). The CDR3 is CSATQGTDTQYF. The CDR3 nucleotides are TGCAGTGCGACCCAGGGTACAGATACGCAGTATTTT.

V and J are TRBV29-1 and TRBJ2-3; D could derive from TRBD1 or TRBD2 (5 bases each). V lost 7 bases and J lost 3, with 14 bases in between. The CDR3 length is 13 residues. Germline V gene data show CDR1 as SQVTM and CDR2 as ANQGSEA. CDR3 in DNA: TGCAGCGCTCGGGGCAGGGTGACAGATACGCAGTATTTT. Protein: CSARGRVTDTQYF.

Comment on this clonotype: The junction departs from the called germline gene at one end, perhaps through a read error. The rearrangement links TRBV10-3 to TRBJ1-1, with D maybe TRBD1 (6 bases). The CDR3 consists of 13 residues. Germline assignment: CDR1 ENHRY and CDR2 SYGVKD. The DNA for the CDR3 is TGTGCCACCAGTGGGGGCAGAAACACTGAAGCTTTCTTT. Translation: CATSGGRNTEAFF.